A selection of T cell receptor beta chains follows, all from one sample in a study of blood T cell repertoires in COVID-19. Sequencing was performed with immunoSEQ multiplex PCR; in TCRdb, only in-frame clones are kept and a portion is missing. The sample lists about 300,000 clones, 70% to 90% occurring once. Sequenced material: peripheral blood. These receptors all stem from a man between 65 and 85 years old with acute or convalescent COVID-19. Each CDR3 is given with its conserved first and last residue. The order of the fields is D gene, clone size, V gene, J gene, CDR3 length, CDR3 DNA, CDR3 protein. D genes are given only for firm matches. Clone size is not always given. Where it is, it says once, few, many or a class for expanded clones.

d_gene: .
abundance: .
v_gene: TRBV7-2
j_gene: TRBJ2-7
len: 16
CDR3nt: TGTGCCAGCAGCTCCCGGCATGAGCGGGTAACATACGAGCAGTACTTC
CDR3aa: CASSSRHERVTYEQYF

d_gene: .
abundance: .
v_gene: TRBV6-5
j_gene: TRBJ2-3
len: 15
CDR3nt: TGTGCCAGCAGTTACTCTGGCGGGCCCGGGGATACGCAGTATTTT
CDR3aa: CASSYSGGPGDTQYF

d_gene: .
abundance: .
v_gene: TRBV5-6
j_gene: TRBJ2-7
len: 15
CDR3nt: TGTGCCAGCAGCTTGGTTAATCGGGGGTGGAACGAGCAGTACTTC
CDR3aa: CASSLVNRGWNEQYF

d_gene: .
abundance: few
v_gene: TRBV7-2
j_gene: TRBJ2-1
len: 15
CDR3nt: TGTGCCAGCAGCTTAAAGGCAGGGTCGGCCAATGAGCAGTTCTTC
CDR3aa: CASSLKAGSANEQFF

d_gene: .
abundance: .
v_gene: TRBV18
j_gene: TRBJ1-1
len: 16
CDR3nt: TGTGCCAGCTCACCCTCTTGGTCTACAGGGTATTCTGAAGCTTTCTTT
CDR3aa: CASSPSWSTGYSEAFF

d_gene: .
abundance: .
v_gene: TRBV14
j_gene: TRBJ2-3
len: 13
CDR3nt: TGTGCCAGCAGCCGAGGGACACTAAATACGCAGTATTTT
CDR3aa: CASSRGTLNTQYF

d_gene: .
abundance: .
v_gene: TRBV18
j_gene: TRBJ1-3
len: 17
CDR3nt: TGTGCCAGCTCACCATCGCTGGCCCAGGCCTCTGGAAACACCATATATTTT
CDR3aa: CASSPSLAQASGNTIYF

d_gene: .
abundance: .
v_gene: TRBV19
j_gene: TRBJ2-1
len: 14
CDR3nt: TGTGCCAGTAGTATCTTCAGGGCGACCGATGAGCAGTTCTTC
CDR3aa: CASSIFRATDEQFF

d_gene: TRBD1
abundance: .
v_gene: TRBV19
j_gene: TRBJ1-1
len: 17
CDR3nt: TGTGCCAGTAGTATAGAAGGTGGGACAGGGGGCAGGACTGAAGCTTTCTTT
CDR3aa: CASSIEGGTGGRTEAFF

d_gene: .
abundance: .
v_gene: TRBV29-1
j_gene: TRBJ2-7
len: 12
CDR3nt: TGCAGCTTCCGGACTTACTCCTACGAGCAGTACTTC
CDR3aa: CSFRTYSYEQYF

d_gene: .
abundance: .
v_gene: TRBV6-2/TRBV6-3
j_gene: TRBJ2-7
len: 11
CDR3nt: TGTGCCAGCAGTTGGGACAACGAGCAGTACTTC
CDR3aa: CASSWDNEQYF

d_gene: .
abundance: .
v_gene: TRBV7-2
j_gene: TRBJ2-7
len: 17
CDR3nt: TGTGCCAGCAGCCTAATCGGGGGAGGCAGGGTAAACTACGAGCAGTACTTC
CDR3aa: CASSLIGGGRVNYEQYF

d_gene: .
abundance: once
v_gene: TRBV7-2
j_gene: TRBJ2-3
len: 15
CDR3nt: TGTGCCAGCAGTCCCCACGGAGGAAGGGGGGATACGCAGTATTTT
CDR3aa: CASSPHGGRGDTQYF

d_gene: .
abundance: .
v_gene: TRBV18
j_gene: TRBJ1-2
len: 14
CDR3nt: TGTGCCAGCTCACCATCCCCGGGTAACTATGGCTACACCTTC
CDR3aa: CASSPSPGNYGYTF

d_gene: .
abundance: .
v_gene: TRBV23-1
j_gene: TRBJ2-1
len: 14
CDR3nt: TGCGCCAGCAGTCAATTAGACTGGAGGGATGAGCAGTTCTTC
CDR3aa: CASSQLDWRDEQFF

d_gene: TRBD2
abundance: once
v_gene: TRBV29-1
j_gene: TRBJ2-1
len: 18
CDR3nt: TGCAGCGTCAGTAGACTAGCGGGAGGGCTGGGTTCCTACAATGAGCAGTTCTTC
CDR3aa: CSVSRLAGGLGSYNEQFF

d_gene: TRBD1
abundance: .
v_gene: TRBV7-8
j_gene: TRBJ2-6
len: 17
CDR3nt: TGTGCCAGCAGCAAAACAGGGGGCGCTTCTGGGGCCAACGTCCTGACTTTC
CDR3aa: CASSKTGGASGANVLTF

d_gene: .
abundance: .
v_gene: TRBV9
j_gene: TRBJ1-1
len: 14
CDR3nt: TGTGCCAGCAGCGGGGACTCTCTAGAGACTGAAGCTTTCTTT
CDR3aa: CASSGDSLETEAFF

d_gene: TRBD1
abundance: .
v_gene: TRBV7-8
j_gene: TRBJ1-6
len: 15
CDR3nt: TGTGCCAGCAGCTTGATGACAGGGACTAATTCACCCCTCCACTTT
CDR3aa: CASSLMTGTNSPLHF

d_gene: .
abundance: .
v_gene: TRBV6-2/TRBV6-3
j_gene: TRBJ1-2
len: 11
CDR3nt: TGTGCCAGCAGTCACGGGGATGGCTACACCTTC
CDR3aa: CASSHGDGYTF

d_gene: .
abundance: .
v_gene: TRBV11-1
j_gene: TRBJ2-2
len: 14
CDR3nt: TGTGCCAGCAGCCCAGGGTCGAACACCGGGGAGCTGTTTTTT
CDR3aa: CASSPGSNTGELFF

d_gene: .
abundance: .
v_gene: TRBV4-2
j_gene: TRBJ2-2
len: 15
CDR3nt: TGTGCCAGCAGCCAGAAGACAGATAACACCGGGGAGCTGTTTTTT
CDR3aa: CASSQKTDNTGELFF

d_gene: .
abundance: .
v_gene: TRBV4-2
j_gene: TRBJ2-6
len: 15
CDR3nt: TGTGCCAGCAGCCAAGTGCGGGCTGGGGCCAACGTCCTGACTTTC
CDR3aa: CASSQVRAGANVLTF

d_gene: TRBD1
abundance: .
v_gene: TRBV28
j_gene: TRBJ2-7
len: 16
CDR3nt: TGTGCCAGCAGTTTAGCGGCAGGGGGTCTCTCCTACGAGCAGTACTTC
CDR3aa: CASSLAAGGLSYEQYF

d_gene: TRBD1
abundance: .
v_gene: TRBV5-1
j_gene: TRBJ2-2
len: 14
CDR3nt: TGCGCCAGCAACCCCGACAGGGCGGCCGGGGAGCTGTTTTTT
CDR3aa: CASNPDRAAGELFF

d_gene: .
abundance: few
v_gene: TRBV30
j_gene: TRBJ1-3
len: 15
CDR3nt: TGTGCCTGGAGTGTTTTTAAAATCTCTGGAAACACCATATATTTT
CDR3aa: CAWSVFKISGNTIYF

d_gene: TRBD2
abundance: .
v_gene: TRBV27
j_gene: TRBJ2-5
len: 13
CDR3nt: TGTGCCAGCAGTTTTCTAGCGGGCGAGACCCAGTACTTC
CDR3aa: CASSFLAGETQYF

d_gene: .
abundance: once
v_gene: TRBV28
j_gene: TRBJ2-3
len: 15
CDR3nt: TGTGCCATCAACCCAACCCTCCCCGCGGCAGATACGCAGTATTTT
CDR3aa: CAINPTLPAADTQYF

d_gene: .
abundance: .
v_gene: TRBV19
j_gene: TRBJ1-5
len: 14
CDR3nt: TGTGCCAGTAGTCCCGAGCCGAGCGCTCAGCCCCAGCATTTT
CDR3aa: CASSPEPSAQPQHF

d_gene: .
abundance: .
v_gene: TRBV5-5
j_gene: TRBJ2-4
len: 13
CDR3nt: TGTGCCAGCAGCTGGCCAGGGAAGAACATTCAGTACTTC
CDR3aa: CASSWPGKNIQYF

d_gene: .
abundance: .
v_gene: TRBV7-2
j_gene: TRBJ1-5
len: 13
CDR3nt: TGTGCCAGCAGCTTAATGCGTGATCAGCCCCAGCATTTT
CDR3aa: CASSLMRDQPQHF

d_gene: TRBD1
abundance: .
v_gene: TRBV10-3
j_gene: TRBJ2-1
len: 16
CDR3nt: TGTGCCATCAGCCGGACAGGGCCTGACAGGTACAATGAGCAGTTCTTC
CDR3aa: CAISRTGPDRYNEQFF

d_gene: TRBD2
abundance: .
v_gene: TRBV15
j_gene: TRBJ2-3
len: 15
CDR3nt: TGTGCCACCAGCAGAGCGGCGGGAGTACCAGATACGCAGTATTTT
CDR3aa: CATSRAAGVPDTQYF

d_gene: TRBD1
abundance: .
v_gene: TRBV2
j_gene: TRBJ2-5
len: 18
CDR3nt: TGTGCCAGCAGCTCTACTTCCTCAGGGGGCGGCTTCATGGAGACCCAGTACTTC
CDR3aa: CASSSTSSGGGFMETQYF

d_gene: .
abundance: .
v_gene: TRBV28
j_gene: TRBJ1-2
len: 14
CDR3nt: TGTGCCAGCAGTTCAAGGACTTACCCCTATGGCTACACCTTC
CDR3aa: CASSSRTYPYGYTF

d_gene: TRBD2
abundance: .
v_gene: TRBV29-1
j_gene: TRBJ2-7
len: 14
CDR3nt: TGCAGCGTTGAGGCTAGCGGGACCCTTTACGAGCAGTACTTC
CDR3aa: CSVEASGTLYEQYF

d_gene: .
abundance: .
v_gene: TRBV29-1
j_gene: TRBJ1-1
len: 13
CDR3nt: TGCAGCGTTGAACGGGACAAGAACACTGAAGCTTTCTTT
CDR3aa: CSVERDKNTEAFF

d_gene: .
abundance: .
v_gene: TRBV19
j_gene: TRBJ2-7
len: 13
CDR3nt: TGTGCCAGTAGACCCACAGGGACCTACGAGCAGTACTTC
CDR3aa: CASRPTGTYEQYF

d_gene: .
abundance: .
v_gene: TRBV18
j_gene: TRBJ2-2
len: 14
CDR3nt: TGTGCCAGCTCACCCATGTCGGACACCGGGGAGCTGTTTTTT
CDR3aa: CASSPMSDTGELFF

d_gene: TRBD1
abundance: .
v_gene: TRBV6-2/TRBV6-3
j_gene: TRBJ2-7
len: 14
CDR3nt: TGTGCCAGCAGTGCTGGACAGGGGACCTACGAGCAGTACTTC
CDR3aa: CASSAGQGTYEQYF

d_gene: TRBD1
abundance: once
v_gene: TRBV5-4
j_gene: TRBJ1-5
len: 15
CDR3nt: TGTGCCAGCAGCCGGGGGACAGATAGCAATCAGCCCCAGCATTTT
CDR3aa: CASSRGTDSNQPQHF

d_gene: .
abundance: .
v_gene: TRBV5-8
j_gene: TRBJ2-2
len: 16
CDR3nt: TGTGCCAGCAGCCTGGAACAGGGATTAAACACCGGGGAGCTGTTTTTT
CDR3aa: CASSLEQGLNTGELFF

d_gene: TRBD2
abundance: .
v_gene: TRBV7-2
j_gene: TRBJ2-2
len: 16
CDR3nt: TGTGCCAGCAGCTTAGTTGGCCTAGCGGGACCCGGGGAGCTGTTTTTT
CDR3aa: CASSLVGLAGPGELFF

d_gene: TRBD2
abundance: few
v_gene: TRBV7-9
j_gene: TRBJ2-1
len: 16
CDR3nt: TGTGCCAGCAGCTTAGTGGGGCGGGAGCGGCGGAATGAGCAGTTCTTC
CDR3aa: CASSLVGRERRNEQFF

d_gene: TRBD2
abundance: .
v_gene: TRBV7-8
j_gene: TRBJ2-1
len: 15
CDR3nt: TGTGCCAGCAGCTCTAGCGGGGGGAATTTCAATGAGCAGTTCTTC
CDR3aa: CASSSSGGNFNEQFF

d_gene: .
abundance: .
v_gene: TRBV24-1
j_gene: TRBJ2-1
len: 14
CDR3nt: TGTGCCACCAGTGATCCTACAGGGAACCGCCAGCAGTTCTTC
CDR3aa: CATSDPTGNRQQFF

d_gene: TRBD1
abundance: .
v_gene: TRBV28
j_gene: TRBJ1-2
len: 13
CDR3nt: TGTGCCAGCAGTCGACAGGGGTTAGATGGCTACACCTTC
CDR3aa: CASSRQGLDGYTF

d_gene: TRBD1
abundance: .
v_gene: TRBV3-1/TRBV3-2
j_gene: TRBJ2-4
len: 14
CDR3nt: TGTGCCAGCAGCCAAAGACAGGGGGGAGGCATTCAGTACTTC
CDR3aa: CASSQRQGGGIQYF

d_gene: .
abundance: .
v_gene: TRBV6-5
j_gene: TRBJ1-1
len: 13
CDR3nt: TGTGCCAGCCGAGTGGACAGTCTTTCTGAAGCTTTCTTT
CDR3aa: CASRVDSLSEAFF

d_gene: TRBD1
abundance: few
v_gene: TRBV7-7
j_gene: TRBJ2-2
len: 17
CDR3nt: TGTGCCAGCAGCTTAGGGACAGGCCCCTCGAACACCGGGGAGCTGTTTTTT
CDR3aa: CASSLGTGPSNTGELFF

d_gene: .
abundance: .
v_gene: TRBV5-8
j_gene: TRBJ2-1
len: 13
CDR3nt: TGTGCCAGCAGCTTGGATCGGTACAATGAGCAGTTCTTC
CDR3aa: CASSLDRYNEQFF

d_gene: .
abundance: .
v_gene: TRBV6-6
j_gene: TRBJ1-5
len: 16
CDR3nt: TGTGCCAGCAGTGTCGGACACGGTTACGGCAATCAGCCCCAGCATTTT
CDR3aa: CASSVGHGYGNQPQHF

d_gene: .
abundance: .
v_gene: TRBV5-5
j_gene: TRBJ1-3
len: 15
CDR3nt: TGTGCCAGCAGCATCCAACAGGGTAATGGAAACACCATATATTTT
CDR3aa: CASSIQQGNGNTIYF

d_gene: TRBD1
abundance: .
v_gene: TRBV5-1
j_gene: TRBJ1-3
len: 17
CDR3nt: TGCGCCAGCAGCCCACAGGGGGACAGGGCCCAGTTTGGCACCATATATTTT
CDR3aa: CASSPQGDRAQFGTIYF

d_gene: .
abundance: .
v_gene: TRBV11-2
j_gene: TRBJ2-1
len: 14
CDR3nt: TGTGCCAGCAGCTTAGCTGGTAGCGTCGGTGAGCAGTTCTTC
CDR3aa: CASSLAGSVGEQFF